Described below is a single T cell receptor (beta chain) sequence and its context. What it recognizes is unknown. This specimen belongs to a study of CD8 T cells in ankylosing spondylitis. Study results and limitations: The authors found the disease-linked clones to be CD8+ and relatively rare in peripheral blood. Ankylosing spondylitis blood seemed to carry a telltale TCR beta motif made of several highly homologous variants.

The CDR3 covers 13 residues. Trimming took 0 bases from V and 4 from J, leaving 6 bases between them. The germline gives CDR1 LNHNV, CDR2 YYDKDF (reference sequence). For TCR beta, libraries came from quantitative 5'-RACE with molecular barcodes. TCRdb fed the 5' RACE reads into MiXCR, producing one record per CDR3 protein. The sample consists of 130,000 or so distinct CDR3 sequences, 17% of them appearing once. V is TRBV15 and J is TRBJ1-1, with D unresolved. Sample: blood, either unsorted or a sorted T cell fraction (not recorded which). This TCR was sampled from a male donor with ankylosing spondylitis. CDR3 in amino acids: CATSRDRSTEAFF. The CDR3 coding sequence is TGTGCCACCAGCAGAGATCGGAGCACTGAAGCTTTCTTT.